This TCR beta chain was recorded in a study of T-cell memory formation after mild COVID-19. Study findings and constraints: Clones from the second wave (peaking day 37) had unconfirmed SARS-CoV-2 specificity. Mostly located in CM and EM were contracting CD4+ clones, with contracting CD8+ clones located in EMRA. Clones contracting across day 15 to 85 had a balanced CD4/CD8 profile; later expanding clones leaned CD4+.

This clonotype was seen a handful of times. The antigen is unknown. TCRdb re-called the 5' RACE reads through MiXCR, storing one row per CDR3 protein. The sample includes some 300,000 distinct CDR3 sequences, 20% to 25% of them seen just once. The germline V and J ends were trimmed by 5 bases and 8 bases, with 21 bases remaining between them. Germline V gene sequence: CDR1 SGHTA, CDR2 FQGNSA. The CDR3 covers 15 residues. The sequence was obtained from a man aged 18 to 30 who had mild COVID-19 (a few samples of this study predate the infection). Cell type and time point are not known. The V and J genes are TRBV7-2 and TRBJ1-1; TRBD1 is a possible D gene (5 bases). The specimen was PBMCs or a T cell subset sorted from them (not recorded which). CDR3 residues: CASSGRRDGPTEAFF. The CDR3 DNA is TGTGCCAGCAGCGGGCGGAGGGACGGACCAACCGAAGCTTTCTTT.